One and the same sample provided the 22 T cell receptor beta chains below, sequenced in a study of blood T cell repertoires in COVID-19. Profiled with immunoSEQ multiplex PCR; TCRdb holds only in-frame clones, not every one. The table records approximately 440,000 clones, roughly 87% of them present only once. The sequenced sample consisted of PBMCs or T cells enriched from blood (not recorded which). Receptors were obtained from a man in his late teens or twenties who had recovered from COVID-19.

The CDR3 sequence: CASSLVSASYGYTF. Written as DNA, the CDR3 is TGCGCCAGCAGCTTGGTCTCCGCGAGCTATGGCTACACCTTC. V is TRBV5-1 and J is TRBJ1-2; D is undetermined. V was clipped by 0 bases and J by 4 bases, with 10 bases between them. In germline, CDR1 is SGHRS, CDR2 YFSETQ. The CDR3 is made up of 14 amino acids.

This chain joins TRBV11-2 and TRBJ2-1, with D hard to call. Deletions cut 1 base from V and 5 bases from J, with 6 bases between. The CDR3 sequence is 13 residues long. Germline lookup yields CDR1 SGHAT and CDR2 FQNNGV. The CDR3 reads CASSLGVHNEQFF. The CDR3 DNA reads as TGTGCCAGCAGCTTAGGAGTCCACAATGAGCAGTTCTTC.

The chain joins TRBV6-1 to TRBJ1-2; 7 positions match TRBD1. The J segment lost 6 bases and the V segment lost 0 bases, leaving 10 bases of the junction unmatched. The CDR3 spans 16 residues. Per the germline V gene, CDR1 is MNHNS and CDR2 is SASEGT. The CDR3 coding sequence is TGTGCCAGCAGTGAAGCCCCGGACAGGTTCCATGATGGCTACACCTTC. It translates to CASSEAPDRFHDGYTF.

The chain links TRBV30 to TRBJ1-5, with 7 nucleotides matching TRBD1. This CDR3 is 15 amino acids long. V was pared by 3 bases and J by 3 bases, with 8 bases of the junction left unmatched. Germline V gene lookup returns CDR1 GTSNPN and CDR2 SVGIG (reference sequence). This CDR3 is CAWRPTGAPNQPQHF. In nucleotides, the CDR3 is TGTGCCTGGAGGCCCACAGGGGCACCCAATCAGCCCCAGCATTTT.

V and J are TRBV28 and TRBJ1-1; D gene uncertain. V gave up 2 bases and J gave up 5 bases, with 6 bases separating them. The CDR3 is made up of 12 amino acids. Germline values: CDR1 MDHEN, CDR2 SYDVKM. CDR3 region: CASSLAATEAFF. The CDR3 bases are TGTGCCAGCAGTTTAGCGGCGACTGAAGCTTTCTTT.

This chain connects TRBV6-1 to TRBJ1-6; D is possibly TRBD1 (5 bases). Trimming took off 2 bases at V and 3 bases at J, with 14 bases between the two ends. Germline assignment: CDR1 MNHNS and CDR2 SASEGT. The CDR3 contains 17 residues. CDR3 nucleotides: TGTGCCAGCAGTGAACCCGTTGGGGCTAGCTATAATTCACCCCTCCACTTT. It yields the protein CASSEPVGASYNSPLHF.

The V gene is TRBV5-1, the J gene TRBJ2-3; 9 positions agree with TRBD2. The CDR3 loop spans 16 amino acids. Germline lookup yields CDR1 SGHRS and CDR2 YFSETQ. The V and J ends lost 0 bases and 2 bases, in that order; junction bases with no gene match: 4. The chain's CDR3 is CASSLGLADYTDTQYF. The DNA of the CDR3 is TGCGCCAGCAGCTTGGGACTAGCGGATTACACAGATACGCAGTATTTT.

The chain's CDR3 is CASSLQGGLNYGYTF. CDR3 coding DNA: TGTGCCAGCAGTCTCCAAGGCGGTCTTAACTATGGCTACACCTTC. This chain connects TRBV5-5 to TRBJ1-2; D unclear. Between the trimmed V and J ends, which lost 5 bases and 1 base, there was a span of 15 bases. The CDR3 has 15 amino acids. The germline CDR1 and CDR2 sequences are SGHKS and YYEKEE (reference sequence).

CDR3 amino acids: CASSQDPARELNTEAFF. As DNA, the CDR3 is TGTGCCAGCAGCCAAGATCCCGCCCGAGAGTTGAACACTGAAGCTTTCTTT. The genes are TRBV14 and TRBJ1-1; D is undetermined. V was cut by 0 bases and J by 0 bases, with 14 bases left in between. The V gene's germline CDR1 is SGHDN and CDR2 FVKESK. This CDR3 is built from 17 residues.

Concerning this clone itself: The junction shows a germline mismatch at one end, possibly a read error. The genes are TRBV4-1 and TRBJ2-7; no firm D call. The CDR3 is 13 residues long. Germline CDR1 reads MGHRA; CDR2 reads YSYEKL. The CDR3: CASSQDFVSKRDF. In nucleotides, the CDR3 is TGCGCCAGCAGCCAAGATTTTGTGTCCAAACGAGACTTC.

The chain combines TRBV2 with TRBJ1-1; TRBD1 might be the D (6 bases). V lost 4 bases to trimming and J lost 0 bases, with 12 bases between them. Germline assignment: CDR1 SNHLY and CDR2 FYNNEI. The CDR3 consists of 15 residues. The CDR3 coding sequence is TGTGCCAGCAGTGTTGGGGGCAGTTTGAACACTGAAGCTTTCTTT. As protein: CASSVGGSLNTEAFF.

The chain is built from TRBV12-5 and TRBJ2-4; perhaps TRBD2 as D (5 bases). V lost 0 bases to trimming and J lost 0 bases, with 15 bases between them. The CDR3 runs to 18 residues. Per germline, CDR1 LGHNT and CDR2 FRNRAP. The CDR3 region has the DNA TGTGCTAGTGGTTTGGTACTAAGGAGGTTGGGAGCCAAAAACATTCAGTACTTC. Amino acid sequence: CASGLVLRRLGAKNIQYF.

This sequence joins TRBV12-3 or TRBV12-4 and TRBJ1-2, with D possibly being TRBD1 (6 bases). With 6 bases removed from V and 4 bases from J, the gap between germline ends came to 12 bases. The CDR3 length is 13 residues. The CDR3 DNA reads as TGTGCCAGCAGACTACAGGGAGTCTATGGCTACACCTTC. Its translation: CASRLQGVYGYTF.

Comments on this clone: The same CDR3 also results from other DNA sequences found in this sample. The chain is built from TRBV2 and TRBJ1-5; TRBD1 aligns across 7 bases. The ends lost 8 bases at V and 3 bases at J; junction bases unmatched: 4. This CDR3 is 13 amino acids long. Germline V CDR1 and CDR2: SNHLY, FYNNEI. The CDR3 is CASSGQVNQPQHF. CDR3 coding DNA: TGTGCCAGCTCCGGACAGGTCAATCAGCCCCAGCATTTT.

The V gene is TRBV6-2 or TRBV6-3, the J gene TRBJ2-2; D may be TRBD2 (6 bases). This CDR3 contains 16 residues. The ends were cut back, 1 base at V and 2 bases at J, with 11 bases in the middle. In germline, CDR1 is MNHEY, CDR2 SVGEGT. CDR3 sequence reads: CASSYFLSGNTGELFF. In DNA form, the CDR3 reads TGTGCCAGCAGTTACTTCCTTAGCGGAAACACCGGGGAGCTGTTTTTT.

V gene TRBV19 combines with J gene TRBJ1-1, with TRBD1 matching over 7 bases. The CDR3 length is 15 residues. V lost 5 bases, J lost 3 bases, and 9 bases stayed unmatched. Per the germline V gene, CDR1 is LNHDA and CDR2 is SQIVND (reference sequence). CDR3 region: CASSDQQGRYTEAFF. The CDR3 DNA sequence: TGTGCCAGTAGTGATCAACAGGGGCGGTACACTGAAGCTTTCTTT. Full variable domain (rest looked up from reference TRBV19 and TRBJ1-1): DGGITQSPKYLFRKEGQNVTLSCEQNLNHDAMYWYRQDPGQGLRLIYYSQIVNDFQKGDIAEGYSVSREKKESFPLTVTSAQKNPTAFYLCASSDQQGRYTEAFFGQGTRLTVV.

This clone has just a few counts. The chain carries TRBV7-7 and TRBJ2-2, with 10 bases fitting TRBD2. CDR3 length equals 15 residues. Germline V gene lookup returns CDR1 SSHAT and CDR2 FNYEAQ (reference sequence). The V gene end was trimmed by 5 bases and the J gene end by 6 bases; junction bases not matched to a gene: 6. The CDR3 coding sequence is TGTGCCAGCAGCCAAGAAGCGGGAGGGTCCGGGGAGCTGTTTTTT. Its translation is CASSQEAGGSGELFF.

The CDR3 loop reads CASSFGRTSGISSSYNEQFF. CDR3 nucleotides: TGTGCCAGCAGTTTTGGGAGGACTAGCGGGATTAGCAGCTCCTACAATGAGCAGTTCTTC. The rearrangement joins TRBV28 to TRBJ2-1; 12 bases are a match to TRBD2. Germline CDR1 reads MDHEN; CDR2 reads SYDVKM. The CDR3 loop spans 20 amino acids. Losses at the gene ends were 3 bases for V and 0 bases for J; bases not matched to a gene: 12.

V is TRBV12-3 or TRBV12-4 and J is TRBJ2-7; no firm D call. The CDR3 totals 13 residues. The V and J ends lost 1 base and 2 bases respectively, with 6 bases between them. The CDR3 region has the DNA TGTGCCAGCAGTTTAGATCGAGCCTACGAGCAGTACTTC. This gives the protein CASSLDRAYEQYF.

The V call is TRBV6-5, the J call TRBJ1-2; 9 bases agree with TRBD1. The CDR3 sequence is 14 residues long. The ends lost 7 bases at V and 4 bases at J; junction bases unmatched: 7. CDR1 is MNHEY, CDR2 SVGAGI, per germline. CDR3 in amino acids: CASNLGQGSYGYTF. The CDR3 DNA reads as TGTGCCAGCAATCTCGGACAGGGGTCCTATGGCTACACCTTC.

This clone was seen just once. In the same sample, other DNA sequences code for this CDR3. The rearrangement links TRBV7-9 to TRBJ1-5; weak D call: TRBD1 (6 bases). Between the trimmed V and J ends, which lost 6 bases and 4 bases, there was a span of 10 bases. Per the germline V gene, CDR1 is SEHNR and CDR2 is FQNEAQ (reference sequence). The length of the CDR3 is 13 residues. The CDR3 sequence: CASSPTGNQPQHF. DNA of the CDR3: TGTGCCAGCAGTCCTACAGGGAATCAGCCCCAGCATTTT.

The chain has TRBV9 and TRBJ1-2; the D gene is possibly TRBD1 (5 bases). Looked up from germline, CDR1 is SGDLS and CDR2 is YYNGEE. The V end was cut by 3 bases, the J end by 2 bases, with 8 bases between. CDR3 length equals 13 residues. CDR3 coding DNA: TGTGCCAGCAGCGGATCAGGGAACTATGGCTACACCTTC. Protein: CASSGSGNYGYTF.